The present entry profiles one TCR beta chain with its context. The antigen is undetermined. Germline V gives CDR1 ENHRY, CDR2 SYGVKD. Trimming took 9 bases from V and 7 from J; bases not matched to a gene: 7. The CDR3 contains 13 residues. These data are taken from a study of cytomegalovirus exposure and HLA in healthy donors. Study as a whole: Earlier results showed almost 120 million unique TCR beta sequences derived from approximately 170 million T cells. Early released data had tens of millions of unique TCRs, all coming from HLA-typed donors. The study, taken as a whole, reports: Presence/absence analyses took donor sequencing depth as roughly uniform.

Amplification used 60 Vbeta primers and 13 Jbeta primers. TCRdb keeps only in-frame clones here, not all; method: immunoSEQ multiplex PCR. In the table there are approximately 100,000 clones, 70% to 85% of which are singletons. The specimen sequenced was PBMCs. The chain combines TRBV10-3 with TRBJ2-1, with TRBD1 identical over 9 bases. The clonotype was recovered from a man in his 60s in good health and CMV-seronegative. The CDR3 here is CAMRQGGGNEQFF. The CDR3 coding sequence is TGTGCCATGAGACAGGGGGGTGGTAATGAGCAGTTCTTC.